These 17 T cell receptor beta chains were sequenced from one sample in a study of cytomegalovirus exposure and HLA in healthy donors. Measured with immunoSEQ multiplex PCR; TCRdb has only the in-frame clones, and not every one. The sample lists about 140,000 clones; approximately 85% were seen once. Sequencing input: PBMCs. These receptors were collected from a woman aged 25-40 years in good health and CMV-seronegative.

This clone was counted between two and nine times. The genes are TRBV6-5 and TRBJ1-5, with 7 bases that match TRBD1. The CDR3 length is 15 residues. Germline V lookup: CDR1 MNHEY, CDR2 SVGAGI. J lost 4 bases, V lost 0 bases, and 3 bases had no gene match. In nucleotides, the CDR3 is TGTGCCAGCAGTTACTCAGGGGGCGAGAATCAGCCCCAGCATTTT. This translates into CASSYSGGENQPQHF.

This clone was counted a single time. The J gene is TRBJ2-2, the V gene TRBV5-4; 8 nucleotides agree with TRBD2. Trimming at V came to 0 bases and at J to 6 bases, leaving 10 bases not matched to a gene. Germline CDR1 reads SGHNT; CDR2 reads YYREEE (reference sequence). CDR3 length: 17 amino acids. The CDR3, as DNA: TGTGCCAGCAGCTTGGAGGTGCGGGGGGCCTCCTCCGGGGAGCTGTTTTTT. Its translation is CASSLEVRGASSGELFF.

The chain is built from TRBV25-1 and TRBJ1-1; a possible D gene is TRBD1 (6 bases). The germline V gene encodes CDR1 MGHDK and CDR2 SYGVNS. Trimming took 6 bases from V and 0 from J, leaving 8 bases between them. CDR3 length: 13 amino acids. CDR3 bases: TGTGCCAGCAGGGACAGCCTGAACACTGAAGCTTTCTTT. It yields the protein CASRDSLNTEAFF.

The rearrangement links TRBV28 to TRBJ2-7, with TRBD1 matching over 11 bases. V shed 5 bases, J shed 2 bases, and the junction held 8 bases outside the gene matches. This CDR3 is 16 amino acids long. Per germline, CDR1 MDHEN and CDR2 SYDVKM. The CDR3 coding sequence is TGTGCCAGCAGTCTATCGGACAGGGGGCCCACCTACGAGCAGTACTTC. It translates to CASSLSDRGPTYEQYF.

The rearrangement joins TRBV7-3 to TRBJ2-1, with TRBD1 identical over 7 bases. J lost 8 bases, V lost 2 bases, and 6 bases had no gene match. The CDR3 has 14 residues. Looked up from germline, CDR1 is SGHTA and CDR2 is FQGTGA. CDR3: CASSLSGQTDEQFF. CDR3 coding DNA: TGTGCCAGCAGCTTATCGGGACAGACCGATGAGCAGTTCTTC. Based on the CDR3 plus reference TRBV7-3 and TRBJ2-1, the full variable domain is GAGVSQTPSNKVTEKGKYVELRCDPISGHTALYWYRQSLGQGPEFLIYFQGTGAADDSGLPNDRFFAVRPEGSVSTLKIQRTERGDSAVYLCASSLSGQTDEQFFGPGTRLTVL.

V gene TRBV2 combines with J gene TRBJ2-7; no firm D call. V was clipped by 6 bases and J by 6 bases, with 9 bases between them. The CDR3 contains 11 residues. From germline, CDR1 is SNHLY and CDR2 FYNNEI. The CDR3 spells CASRERGEQYF. In nucleotides, the CDR3 is TGTGCCAGCAGAGAAAGAGGCGAGCAGTACTTC.

J is TRBJ1-1 and V is TRBV5-4; 7 positions match TRBD1. In germline, CDR1 is SGHNT, CDR2 YYREEE (reference sequence). CDR3 length: 15 residues. Trimming took 4 bases from V and 1 from J; bases not matched to a gene: 7. CDR3 coding DNA: TGTGCCAGCAGCCCTCTACAGGGGCGGAACACTGAAGCTTTCTTT. The encoded protein is CASSPLQGRNTEAFF.

This chain connects TRBV5-4 to TRBJ2-1, with D possibly TRBD1 on 5 matching bases. CDR3 size: 13 residues. CDR1 is SGHNT and CDR2 is YYREEE in the germline V gene (reference sequence). The V gene lost 4 bases and the J gene lost 7 bases, with 12 bases spanning the gap. The CDR3 spells CASSQSHRNEQFF. The CDR3 DNA reads TGTGCCAGCAGCCAGTCTCACAGGAATGAGCAGTTCTTC.

The V and J genes are TRBV6-1 and TRBJ2-3; 9 bases align to TRBD1. The CDR3 has 15 residues. After removal of 5 bases from V and 1 base from J, the junction contained 4 bases not matched to a gene. Germline CDR1 is MNHNS and CDR2 is SASEGT. The CDR3 nucleotides read TGTGCCAGCAGTTCTAGGACAGGGGGCACAGATACGCAGTATTTT. It specifies CASSSRTGGTDTQYF.

The V gene is TRBV2, the J gene TRBJ1-2; 7 bases align to TRBD1. Losses at the gene ends were 6 bases for V and 6 bases for J; bases not matched to a gene: 4. The CDR3 extends over 12 amino acids. The germline gives CDR1 SNHLY, CDR2 FYNNEI. CDR3 region: CASRETGHGYTF. CDR3 DNA: TGTGCCAGCAGGGAGACAGGGCATGGCTACACCTTC.

The V gene is TRBV4-1, the J gene TRBJ2-3, with 15 bases aligning to TRBD2. J gave up 4 bases and V 7 bases, and 21 bases lay outside the gene matches. Germline V gene sequence: CDR1 MGHRA, CDR2 YSYEKL. The CDR3 runs 21 residues. The CDR3 DNA reads as TGCGCCAGCACCCCCATTATCGGACTAGCGGGGGGGAGCCGGGGTGCAGATACGCAGTATTTT. This gives the protein CASTPIIGLAGGSRGADTQYF.

This clone was observed a single time. The chain carries TRBV6-5 and TRBJ1-1, with a weak D call TRBD1 (6 bases). The V end was cut by 0 bases, the J end by 0 bases, with 11 bases between. CDR3 length: 16 residues. The germline CDR1 and CDR2 sequences are MNHEY and SVGAGI. The CDR3 loop reads CASSYSEDSLNTEAFF. DNA of the CDR3: TGTGCCAGCAGTTACTCGGAGGACAGTTTGAACACTGAAGCTTTCTTT.

The rearrangement links TRBV6-5 to TRBJ2-5, with 8 bases fitting TRBD2. V was clipped by 0 bases and J by 4 bases; unmatched bases: 4. Per the germline V gene, CDR1 is MNHEY and CDR2 is SVGAGI. The CDR3 runs 15 residues. CDR3 loop: CASSYSGTRGETQYF. CDR3 coding DNA: TGTGCCAGCAGTTACTCAGGGACTAGAGGAGAGACCCAGTACTTC.

V is TRBV6-5 and J is TRBJ2-7, with D unclear. The CDR3 has 14 amino acids. V was trimmed by 2 bases and J by 5 bases, leaving 13 bases between them. Per the germline V gene, CDR1 is MNHEY and CDR2 is SVGAGI. CDR3 protein: CASSYRHEIDEQYF. Written as DNA, the CDR3 is TGTGCCAGCAGTTACCGACACGAAATTGACGAGCAGTACTTC.

This clone has a single count. The V gene is TRBV5-1, the J gene TRBJ2-2, with 10 bases fitting TRBD2. V shed 3 bases, J shed 0 bases, and the junction held 5 bases outside the gene matches. CDR1 and CDR2 (germline): SGHRS, YFSETQ. The CDR3 length is 17 residues. CDR3 bases: TGCGCCAGCAGCTCATCTAGCGGGGGCCCGAACACCGGGGAGCTGTTTTTT. It yields the protein CASSSSSGGPNTGELFF.

V is TRBV7-3 and J is TRBJ2-2; D gene ambiguous. CDR3 length equals 13 residues. Trimming took 5 bases from V and 4 from J, leaving 8 bases between them. Germline V gene sequence: CDR1 SGHTA, CDR2 FQGTGA. CDR3 coding DNA: TGTGCCAGCAGCCCCCGTCCCACCGGGGAGCTGTTTTTT. This codes for CASSPRPTGELFF.

This clone has a single count. The gene calls are TRBV10-3 and TRBJ1-2; weak D call: TRBD1 (6 bases). This CDR3 is 14 amino acids long. CDR1 ENHRY and CDR2 SYGVKD come from the germline V gene. V was cut by 8 bases and J by 0 bases, with 13 bases left in between. DNA for the CDR3: TGTGCCATCGGGGGAGGGGGGACTAACTATGGCTACACCTTC. Protein: CAIGGGGTNYGYTF.